Each of the 20 T cell receptor beta chains below was sequenced from the same sample in a study of blood T cell repertoires in COVID-19. Profiling relied on immunoSEQ multiplex PCR, and the TCRdb table lists in-frame clones only, not all of them. The sample holds 55,000 to 65,000 clones, around 90% seen once. Sequencing was done on a sample of peripheral blood. The receptors stem from a human donor with active COVID-19. The donor label of this sample is uncertain.

V gene TRBV7-2 combines with J gene TRBJ1-2; a weak D match, TRBD1 (5 bases). The CDR3 totals 14 residues. V dropped 7 bases and J dropped 3 bases, with 15 bases sitting between them. The V gene's germline CDR1 is SGHTA and CDR2 FQGNSA. The CDR3 region has the DNA TGTGCCAGCACCCTAGGAGGGGCGGACTATGGCTACACCTTC. Protein product: CASTLGGADYGYTF. Looking up the rest from reference TRBV7-2 and TRBJ1-2 gives the full variable domain: GAGVSQSPSNKVTEKGKDVELRCDPISGHTALYWYRQSLGQGLEFLIYFQGNSAPDKSGLPSDRFSAERTGGSVSTLTIQRTQQEDSAVYLCASTLGGADYGYTFGSGTRLTVV.

Here the CDR3 reads CATSDLGRTGHDGTEAFF. The CDR3, as DNA: TGTGCCACCAGTGATTTGGGGAGGACAGGGCACGATGGCACTGAAGCTTTCTTT. The chain carries TRBV24-1 and TRBJ1-1, with TRBD1 identical over 8 bases. The ends lost 0 bases at V and 4 bases at J; junction bases unmatched: 12. The CDR3 has 18 residues. CDR1 and CDR2 from the germline V gene are KGHDR and SFDVKD.

This clone was counted a few times. The DNA for the CDR3 is TGTGCCAGCAGCTCCCGTCGGGGGTACGAGCAGTACTTC. This translates into CASSSRRGYEQYF. V gene TRBV27 combines with J gene TRBJ2-7, with a possible D match to TRBD2 (6 bases). The CDR3 contains 13 residues. The V end lost 6 bases, the J end lost 4 bases, and 13 bases lay between the germline ends. Germline CDR1 and CDR2: MNHEY and SMNVEV (reference sequence).

As to this clone: The sample carries other DNA sequences with the same CDR3. The rearrangement joins TRBV27 to TRBJ2-3, with D possibly matching TRBD2 (6 bases). The CDR3 runs to 14 residues. Germline V gene lookup returns CDR1 MNHEY and CDR2 SMNVEV (reference sequence). V was cut by 3 bases and J by 2 bases, with 9 bases left in between. Here the CDR3 reads CASSLGLSTDTQYF. The CDR3 DNA is TGTGCCAGCAGTTTGGGACTCTCCACAGATACGCAGTATTTT.

The V gene is TRBV9, the J gene TRBJ2-3, with TRBD1 matching over 7 bases. Germline CDR1 is SGDLS and CDR2 is YYNGEE. After removal of 3 bases from V and 1 base from J, the junction contained 8 bases not matched to a gene. The length of the CDR3 is 16 residues. Here the CDR3 reads CASSEETGYGTDTQYF. CDR3 coding DNA: TGTGCCAGCAGCGAGGAGACAGGGTATGGCACAGATACGCAGTATTTT.

The DNA for the CDR3 is TGTGCCAGCAGCCTATACAGGGGAAATCAGCCCCAGCATTTT. This encodes CASSLYRGNQPQHF. The genes are TRBV4-2 and TRBJ1-5, with TRBD1 identical over 7 bases. Trimming cost V 4 bases and J 4 bases; bases outside gene matches: 4. The CDR3 contains 14 residues. Per germline, CDR1 LGHNA and CDR2 YNFKEQ.

In this sample, this clone turned up once. V gene TRBV6-5 combines with J gene TRBJ2-2; D not certain. Deletions cut 6 bases from V and 1 base from J, with 9 bases between. CDR3 length: 14 amino acids. CDR1 is MNHEY and CDR2 is SVGAGI in the germline V gene. CDR3 region: CASSVARNTGELFF. For the CDR3, the DNA is TGTGCCAGCAGCGTTGCTAGGAACACCGGGGAGCTGTTTTTT.

The chain joins TRBV16 to TRBJ1-5, with 8 bases fitting TRBD1. V gave up 1 base and J gave up 6 bases; unmatched junction bases: 5. This CDR3 is built from 15 residues. Germline V gene data show CDR1 as KGHSY and CDR2 as FQNENV. The CDR3 sequence is CASSQFGQGGQPQHF. The DNA for the CDR3 is TGTGCCAGCAGCCAATTTGGACAGGGCGGTCAGCCCCAGCATTTT.

This clone was counted between two and nine times. The V and J genes are TRBV30 and TRBJ1-5; 8 bases match TRBD1. CDR1 and CDR2 from the germline V gene are GTSNPN and SVGIG (reference sequence). This CDR3 region has 16 residues. Trimming at V came to 4 bases and at J to 0 bases, leaving 8 bases not matched to a gene. The chain's CDR3 is CAWTGTGSLSNQPQHF. The CDR3 nucleotides read TGTGCCTGGACCGGGACAGGTTCTCTTAGCAATCAGCCCCAGCATTTT.

The chain carries TRBV7-9 and TRBJ1-5, with a weak D call TRBD1 (6 bases). Germline V gene sequence: CDR1 SEHNR, CDR2 FQNEAQ (reference sequence). The CDR3 has 15 residues. Between the trimmed V and J ends, which lost 5 bases and 4 bases, there was a span of 15 bases. The CDR3: CASSPGEGVNQPQHF. Here the CDR3 DNA reads TGTGCCAGCAGCCCAGGGGAAGGGGTGAATCAGCCCCAGCATTTT.

The genes are TRBV28 and TRBJ1-2; D possibly corresponds to TRBD1 (5 bases). This CDR3 region has 11 residues. Between the trimmed V and J ends, which lost 2 bases and 9 bases, there was a span of 7 bases. The germline V gene has CDR1 MDHEN and CDR2 SYDVKM. CDR3 coding DNA: TGTGCCAGCAGTTTACAGGACAGCTACACCTTC. This gives the protein CASSLQDSYTF.

This clone came up once. The V call is TRBV9, the J call TRBJ2-1, with 9 bases identical to TRBD2. Losses at the gene ends were 2 bases for V and 6 bases for J; bases not matched to a gene: 6. Germline values: CDR1 SGDLS, CDR2 YYNGEE. The CDR3 runs to 15 residues. The CDR3 reads CASSVRSGSGNEQFF. CDR3 in DNA: TGTGCCAGCAGCGTTCGTAGCGGGAGCGGCAATGAGCAGTTCTTC.

The chain employs TRBV10-3 and TRBJ2-1; D gene uncertain. The CDR3 is 14 amino acids. The V end lost 0 bases, the J end lost 2 bases, and 5 bases lay between the germline ends. Germline CDR1 and CDR2: ENHRY and SYGVKD. DNA for the CDR3: TGTGCCATCAGTGAGTCGGCTGCCTACAATGAGCAGTTCTTC. This gives the protein CAISESAAYNEQFF.

This chain links TRBV4-3 with TRBJ2-2, with TRBD2 identical over 7 bases. The CDR3 totals 17 residues. CDR1 is LGHNA, CDR2 YSLEER, per germline. With V trimmed by 3 bases and J by 6 bases, 13 bases remained unmatched. CDR3 in amino acids: CASSQVLAGEEAGELFF. The CDR3 nucleotides read TGCGCCAGCAGCCAGGTCCTCGCGGGGGAGGAAGCCGGGGAGCTGTTTTTT.

The chain combines TRBV12-3 or TRBV12-4 with TRBJ1-1; 7 nucleotides match TRBD1. The J segment lost 4 bases and the V segment lost 6 bases, leaving 5 bases of the junction unmatched. CDR3 length equals 13 residues. In DNA form, the CDR3 reads TGTGCCAGCAGCAGCTACAGGGGCACTGAAGCTTTCTTT. Residues: CASSSYRGTEAFF.

The chain employs TRBV7-2 and TRBJ1-5, with D unresolved. The germline CDR1 and CDR2 sequences are SGHTA and FQGNSA. The CDR3 runs 14 residues. V was clipped by 1 base and J by 6 bases, with 10 bases between them. CDR3 bases: TGTGCCAGCAGCTTAGTAGGAGGGCGTCAGCCCCAGCATTTT. It encodes CASSLVGGRQPQHF.

The rearrangement uses TRBV28 and TRBJ1-2; no reliable D call. In germline, CDR1 is MDHEN, CDR2 SYDVKM. This CDR3 is 14 amino acids long. The germline V and J ends were trimmed by 6 bases and 5 bases, with 16 bases remaining between them. CDR3 loop: CASRFGGPSYGYTF. The CDR3 DNA sequence: TGTGCCAGCAGATTTGGAGGCCCCTCATATGGCTACACCTTC.

The sample holds a few counts of this clone. This chain joins TRBV5-8 and TRBJ2-3; D not certain. The CDR3 spans 15 residues. The ends were cut back, 0 bases at V and 6 bases at J, with 14 bases in the middle. The germline V gene encodes CDR1 SGHTS and CDR2 YDEGEE. In DNA, the CDR3 is TGTGCCAGCAGCTTGGGGCCGAGATTCAGGGATACGCAGTATTTT. Translation: CASSLGPRFRDTQYF.

The J gene is TRBJ2-7, the V gene TRBV11-2; 14 bases fit TRBD2. This CDR3 contains 15 residues. The germline V gene has CDR1 SGHAT and CDR2 FQNNGV. J lost 6 bases, V lost 3 bases, and 4 bases had no gene match. In DNA, the CDR3 is TGTGCCAGCAGCTTTCCGGGACTAGCGGGAGCCGAGCAGTACTTC. This translates into CASSFPGLAGAEQYF.

The rearrangement uses TRBV28 and TRBJ1-2; 10 positions match TRBD1. CDR3 length equals 13 residues. Looked up from germline, CDR1 is MDHEN and CDR2 is SYDVKM. Trimming at V came to 6 bases and at J to 5 bases, leaving 3 bases not matched to a gene. The CDR3 loop is CASSSDRGYGYTF. The CDR3 nucleotides are TGTGCCAGCAGCTCGGACAGGGGGTATGGCTACACCTTC.